These 26 T cell receptor beta chains came from one sample sequenced in a study of T-cell memory formation after mild COVID-19. TCRdb fed the 5' RACE reads into MiXCR, producing one record per CDR3 protein. The sample has just over 60,000 distinct CDR3 sequences, about a tenth seen once; the top ten hold 0.95% to 1.3%. Material for sequencing was PBMCs or a T cell subset sorted from them (not recorded which). The source of these receptors is a young man who had mild COVID-19 (a few samples of this study predate the infection). Cell type and time point are not known.

V and J are TRBV12-3 or TRBV12-4 and TRBJ1-2; a possible D gene is TRBD1 (5 bases). The V and J ends lost 5 bases and 1 base respectively, with 14 bases between them. CDR3 length: 15 amino acids. The CDR3 DNA follows: TGTGCCAGCAGTGCCCCCATTGGGGGTAACTATGGCTACACCTTC. This translates into CASSAPIGGNYGYTF.

This clonotype has only a few counts. The V gene is TRBV5-1, the J gene TRBJ1-6; 8 nucleotides match TRBD1. CDR3 length: 16 amino acids. Germline V gene data show CDR1 as SGHRS and CDR2 as YFSETQ. The ends lost 3 bases at V and 6 bases at J; junction bases unmatched: 8. The CDR3 spells CASSSDRGRGNSPLHF. The CDR3 nucleotides are TGCGCCAGCAGCTCAGACAGGGGACGGGGTAATTCACCCCTCCACTTT.

The table lists this clonotype with many counts. The chain has TRBV18 and TRBJ2-3, with a weak D call TRBD2 (5 bases). The length of the CDR3 is 15 residues. Per germline, CDR1 KGHSH and CDR2 LQKENI. Between the trimmed V and J ends, which lost 3 bases and 2 bases, there was a span of 12 bases. In nucleotides, the CDR3 is TGTGCCAGCTCACCGTCGAAGGGAGACACAGATACGCAGTATTTT. Translation: CASSPSKGDTDTQYF.

This clonotype occurred many times. V is TRBV28 and J is TRBJ2-1, with no clear D. Between the trimmed V and J ends, which lost 5 bases and 0 bases, there was a span of 11 bases. This CDR3 has 15 residues. In germline, CDR1 is MDHEN, CDR2 SYDVKM. The CDR3 bases are TGTGCCAGCAGTGTATCAAGAAGCTCCTACAATGAGCAGTTCTTC. This encodes CASSVSRSSYNEQFF.

This clonotype was detected a few times. The CDR3 region is CSARGGSSPYEQYV. DNA for the CDR3: TGCAGTGCCCGGGGGGGGTCTTCCCCCTACGAGCAGTACGTC. This chain connects TRBV20-1 to TRBJ2-7, with 8 positions matching TRBD2. Per germline, CDR1 DFQATT and CDR2 SNEGSKA (reference sequence). V was pared by 6 bases and J by 2 bases, with 9 bases of the junction left unmatched. The CDR3 runs to 14 residues.

The V and J genes are TRBV10-3 and TRBJ1-5; D is uncertain. Between the trimmed V and J ends, which lost 8 bases and 4 bases, there was a span of 12 bases. The germline CDR1 and CDR2 sequences are ENHRY and SYGVKD. The CDR3 length is 13 residues. CDR3 sequence (DNA): TGTGCCATCCATAACAGTTCAAATCAGCCCCAGCATTTT. Translating gives CAIHNSSNQPQHF.

This clonotype was detected a few times. V gene TRBV5-1 combines with J gene TRBJ2-5, with D perhaps assigned TRBD1 or TRBD2 (5 bases each). CDR1 is SGHRS, CDR2 YFSETQ, per germline. V lost 6 bases and J lost 7, with 19 bases in between. The CDR3 is 14 residues long. CDR3 bases: TGCGCCAGCAAGCGAGGGGCGGCCGATATGACCCAGTACTTC. This translates into CASKRGAADMTQYF. Full variable domain (missing parts from reference TRBV5-1 and TRBJ2-5): KAGVTQTPRYLIKTRGQQVTLSCSPISGHRSVSWYQQTPGQGLQFLFEYFSETQRNKGNFPGRFSGRQFSNSRSEMNVSTLELGDSALYLCASKRGAADMTQYFGPGTRLLVL.

The count of this clonotype is one. The chain links TRBV9 to TRBJ1-1, with D perhaps matching TRBD1 (5 bases). This CDR3 comprises 15 residues. Germline V gene data show CDR1 as SGDLS and CDR2 as YYNGEE. Trimming took 3 bases from V and 7 from J, leaving 19 bases between them. The CDR3 DNA sequence: TGTGCCAGCAGCGCCGTACGGGACGGGAGAAATGAAGCTTTCTTT. It specifies CASSAVRDGRNEAFF.

Only a few counts were recorded for this clonotype. The chain recombines TRBV14 with TRBJ2-3; no clear D gene. The CDR3 spans 11 residues. Germline V gene data show CDR1 as SGHDN and CDR2 as FVKESK. Trimming shortened V by 3 bases and J by 7 bases, and 5 bases separated the two germline ends. CDR3 in amino acids: CASSHENTQYF. CDR3 DNA: TGTGCCAGCAGCCATGAAAATACGCAGTATTTT.

V and J are TRBV6-2 or TRBV6-3 and TRBJ2-7, with 8 bases lining up with TRBD2. The CDR3 runs 15 residues. Trimming cost V 4 bases and J 4 bases; bases outside gene matches: 9. Germline V gene lookup returns CDR1 MNHEY and CDR2 SVGEGT. The CDR3 sequence is CASSSPLAGRYEQYF. The DNA of the CDR3 is TGTGCCAGCAGTTCCCCTTTAGCGGGGAGATACGAGCAGTACTTC.

This clonotype was seen only a few times. The V and J genes are TRBV5-4 and TRBJ2-1; 16 nucleotides match TRBD2. The CDR3 has 17 amino acids. V lost 5 bases and J lost 6; bases outside the gene matches: 8. Germline values: CDR1 SGHNT, CDR2 YYREEE (reference sequence). CDR3 DNA sequence: TGTGCCAGCAGTTCCGGGACTAGCGGGGGGGCCCGCAATGAGCAGTTCTTC. It translates to CASSSGTSGGARNEQFF.

This clonotype was seen ten or more times. This chain uses TRBV5-1 with TRBJ2-2; TRBD1 or TRBD2 may be the D gene (5 bases each). Trimming stripped 1 base from V and 1 base from J, with 8 bases between. In germline, CDR1 is SGHRS, CDR2 YFSETQ. This CDR3 is 15 amino acids long. The CDR3 nucleotides are TGCGCCAGCAGCTTGTCGGGGCAGAACACCGGGGAGCTGTTTTTT. Translation gives CASSLSGQNTGELFF.

This chain uses TRBV7-9 with TRBJ1-1; tentative D call: TRBD1 (5 bases). V lost 1 base and J 4 bases, leaving 19 bases between the germline ends. The CDR3 extends over 17 amino acids. The V gene's germline CDR1 is SEHNR and CDR2 FQNEAQ (reference sequence). The CDR3 loop is CASSLGLPGLSGTEAFF. DNA for the CDR3: TGTGCCAGCAGCTTAGGGCTACCGGGACTTTCGGGCACTGAAGCTTTCTTT. The whole variable domain, filled in from reference TRBV7-9 and TRBJ1-1, reads DTGVSQNPRHKITKRGQNVTFRCDPISEHNRLYWYRQTLGQGPEFLTYFQNEAQLEKSRLLSDRFSAERPKGSFSTLEIQRTEQGDSAMYLCASSLGLPGLSGTEAFFGQGTRLTVV.

This clonotype was recorded at least ten times. The J gene is TRBJ1-5, the V gene TRBV7-2; unclear D gene. The V gene lost 2 bases and the J gene lost 7 bases, with 6 bases spanning the gap. Per germline, CDR1 SGHTA and CDR2 FQGNSA. The CDR3 runs 12 residues. The CDR3 nucleotides are TGTGCCAGCAGCTTATGGCGGCAGCCCCAGCATTTT. Its protein is CASSLWRQPQHF.

V is TRBV5-6 and J is TRBJ1-2; 8 nucleotides match TRBD1. Germline CDR1 is SGHDT and CDR2 is YYEEEE. V lost 4 bases to trimming and J lost 7 bases; unmatched junction nucleotides: 6. The CDR3 runs 13 residues. Written as DNA, the CDR3 is TGTGCCAGCAGCCTGGGACAGGAAGCTGGCTACACCTTC. Translation: CASSLGQEAGYTF.

This clonotype appeared once. The chain employs TRBV7-3 and TRBJ2-5, with 7 bases identical to TRBD1. V lost 5 bases, J lost 1 base, and 4 bases stayed unmatched. Germline CDR1 is SGHTA and CDR2 is FQGTGA. The CDR3 runs to 14 residues. The CDR3 protein is CASSPRQGQETQYF. The CDR3 bases are TGTGCCAGCAGCCCCAGACAGGGCCAAGAGACCCAGTACTTC.

This clonotype was found a few times. The chain employs TRBV7-2 and TRBJ2-5; unclear D gene. This CDR3 is built from 15 residues. In germline, CDR1 is SGHTA, CDR2 FQGNSA. Trimming cost V 0 bases and J 7 bases, with 15 bases left between them. DNA for the CDR3: TGTGCCAGCAGCTTAGCGAGAGCCCGCTTGGGGACCCAGTACTTC. Its translation: CASSLARARLGTQYF.

V usage is TRBV4-1 and J usage is TRBJ1-4, with 10 bases fitting TRBD1. CDR1 and CDR2 from the germline V gene are MGHRA and YSYEKL. The CDR3 length is 14 residues. With 7 bases clipped from V and 6 bases from J, the junction kept 5 bases outside the gene matches. The CDR3 reads CASNPGTGDEKLFF. The CDR3, as DNA: TGCGCCAGCAACCCCGGGACAGGGGATGAAAAACTGTTTTTT.

The chain uses TRBV11-2 and TRBJ2-6, with 7 positions matching TRBD1. Germline assignment: CDR1 SGHAT and CDR2 FQNNGV. V gave up 4 bases and J gave up 1 base; unmatched junction bases: 7. The CDR3 contains 17 residues. CDR3 nucleotide sequence: TGTGCCAGCAGCTCGACAGGGTATCCATCTGGGGCCAACGTCCTGACTTTC. As protein: CASSSTGYPSGANVLTF. Complete variable domain (other parts from reference TRBV11-2 and TRBJ2-6): EAGVAQSPRYKIIEKRQSVAFWCNPISGHATLYWYQQILGQGPKLLIQFQNNGVVDDSQLPKDRFSAERLKGVDSTLKIQPAKLEDSAVYLCASSSTGYPSGANVLTFGAGSRLTVL.

There are a few counts of this clonotype. The CDR3 is CATSDLPGGATDTQYF. The CDR3 nucleotides are TGTGCCACCAGTGATTTGCCAGGGGGGGCCACAGATACGCAGTATTTT. The chain is built from TRBV24-1 and TRBJ2-3; D might be TRBD1 or TRBD2, each matching 7 bases. V lost 0 bases to trimming and J lost 2 bases, with 11 bases between them. In germline, CDR1 is KGHDR, CDR2 SFDVKD. There are 16 residues in the CDR3.

V and J are TRBV4-1 and TRBJ2-7, with D tentatively TRBD2 (6 bases). V was trimmed by 1 base and J by 4 bases, leaving 11 bases between them. This CDR3 has 14 residues. The germline V gene has CDR1 MGHRA and CDR2 YSYEKL. The CDR3 sequence: CASSQVGAGYEQYF. The DNA for the CDR3 is TGCGCCAGCAGCCAAGTTGGAGCGGGTTACGAGCAGTACTTC.

This clonotype was counted ten times or more. This rearrangement joins TRBV7-2 to TRBJ2-7, with D tentatively TRBD2 (7 bases). Deletions cut 1 base from V and 5 bases from J, with 12 bases between. The length of the CDR3 is 14 residues. In germline, CDR1 is SGHTA, CDR2 FQGNSA. CDR3 residues: CASSLDRGAHEQYF. DNA of the CDR3: TGTGCCAGCAGCTTAGATCGGGGGGCCCACGAGCAGTACTTC.

This clonotype was counted only a few times. The rearrangement joins TRBV6-6 to TRBJ2-2, with TRBD1 matching over 9 bases. After removal of 10 bases from V and 7 bases from J, the junction contained 7 bases not matched to a gene. This CDR3 comprises 13 residues. Germline V lookup: CDR1 MNHNY, CDR2 SVGAGI (reference sequence). CDR3: CATAQGAGGELFF. The DNA for the CDR3 is TGTGCCACCGCACAGGGGGCCGGCGGGGAGCTGTTTTTT.

J is TRBJ2-3 and V is TRBV12-3 or TRBV12-4, with D unclear. There are 14 residues in the CDR3. V shed 4 bases and J shed 0 bases, with 8 bases lying between them. In nucleotides, the CDR3 is TGTGCCAGCAGTTACTTTTCTAGCACAGATACGCAGTATTTT. Its translation is CASSYFSSTDTQYF.

At least ten counts were recorded for this clonotype. The rearrangement joins TRBV20-1 to TRBJ2-3, with a possible D match to TRBD2 (5 bases). Germline CDR1 and CDR2: DFQATT and SNEGSKA (reference sequence). The CDR3 spans 13 residues. V lost 3 bases and J 7 bases, leaving 14 bases between the germline ends. The CDR3 loop reads CSARNTSLHTQYF. CDR3 nucleotide sequence: TGCAGTGCTAGGAATACTAGTCTACATACGCAGTATTTT.

This clonotype was observed at least ten times. V and J are TRBV20-1 and TRBJ2-1; 9 positions match TRBD2. The length of the CDR3 is 16 residues. Trimming removed 4 bases from V and 9 bases from J; junction bases left unmatched: 16. Germline CDR1 is DFQATT and CDR2 is SNEGSKA (reference sequence). The CDR3 DNA sequence: TGCAGTGCTACACCTCGGGTAGCGGGGGTTTCAATTGAGCAGTTCTTC. Amino acids: CSATPRVAGVSIEQFF.